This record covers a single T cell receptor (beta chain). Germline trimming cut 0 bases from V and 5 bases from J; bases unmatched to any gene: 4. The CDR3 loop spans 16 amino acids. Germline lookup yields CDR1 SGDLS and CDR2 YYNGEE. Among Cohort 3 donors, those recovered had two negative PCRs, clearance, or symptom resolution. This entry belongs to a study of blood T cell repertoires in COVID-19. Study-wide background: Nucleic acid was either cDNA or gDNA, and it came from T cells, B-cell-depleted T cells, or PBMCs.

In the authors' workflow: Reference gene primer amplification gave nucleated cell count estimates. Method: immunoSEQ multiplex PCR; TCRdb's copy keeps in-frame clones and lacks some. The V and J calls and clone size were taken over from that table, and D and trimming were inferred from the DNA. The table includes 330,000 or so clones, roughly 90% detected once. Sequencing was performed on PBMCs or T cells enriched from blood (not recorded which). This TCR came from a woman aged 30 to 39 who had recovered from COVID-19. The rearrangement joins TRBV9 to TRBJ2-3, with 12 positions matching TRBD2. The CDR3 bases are TGTGCCAGCAGCGTAGGCACTAGCGGGGGGAGAGATACGCAGTATTTT. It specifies CASSVGTSGGRDTQYF.